One sample yielded the 3 T cell receptor beta chains listed below, sequenced in a study of cytomegalovirus exposure and HLA in healthy donors. Primers: 60 Vbeta forward and 13 Jbeta reverse. Assay used: immunoSEQ multiplex PCR; TCRdb lists only in-frame clones, some missing. The sample yields approximately 130,000 clones, of which the top ten take up roughly 2%. Input material: PBMCs. The source is a woman aged 60 to 75 in good health and CMV-seronegative.

The V gene is TRBV4-1, the J gene TRBJ2-1, with a weak D call TRBD2 (6 bases). The CDR3 is made up of 16 amino acids. Per germline, CDR1 MGHRA and CDR2 YSYEKL. The germline V and J ends were trimmed by 1 base and 2 bases, with 12 bases remaining between them. CDR3: CASSQVYLATYNEQFF. CDR3 sequence (DNA): TGCGCCAGCAGCCAAGTGTACCTAGCGACCTACAATGAGCAGTTCTTC.

The V gene is TRBV11-2, the J gene TRBJ1-5; possibly TRBD1 for D (6 bases). V lost 5 bases, J lost 4 bases, and 15 bases lay in between. CDR1 and CDR2 from the germline V gene are SGHAT and FQNNGV. The CDR3 totals 15 residues. The CDR3 nucleotides are TGTGCCAGCAGCCCTGCGGGGGGCCCAAATCAGCCCCAGCATTTT. Translating it yields CASSPAGGPNQPQHF.

The genes are TRBV10-3 and TRBJ2-7; 9 nucleotides line up with TRBD2. This CDR3 is built from 14 residues. The germline gives CDR1 ENHRY, CDR2 SYGVKD. Unmatched junction bases numbered 6, after V lost 6 bases and J lost 3 bases. CDR3 nucleotide sequence: TGTGCCATCAGGGCCTCGCGGGAGGGCTACGAGCAGTACTTC. Encoded protein: CAIRASREGYEQYF.